The text below deals with one T cell receptor beta chain. With the 5' RACE reads reprocessed, TCRdb shows one record per CDR3 protein and no DNA. Recorded here are some 210,000 distinct CDR3 sequences; the top ten clones represent approximately 1.6%. The data stem from a study of monozygotic twins with inflammatory bowel disease. Germline V gene lookup returns CDR1 MNHEY and CDR2 SVGAGI. There are 11 residues in the CDR3. The TCR sequence derives from a human donor with ulcerative colitis or Crohn's disease, or a healthy co-twin of an affected twin (not recorded which). The chain combines TRBV6-5 with TRBJ2-7; no DNA is available, so the TRBD1 call from TCRdb remains unchecked. The sample was blood. CDR3 region: CAGGTGDEQYF.